The clone carrying this T cell receptor beta chain occurred a few times. Its antigen is undetermined. The data belong to a study of early T cells in non-severe SARS-CoV-2 infection. Study in general: From unsorted whole blood, bulk RNA was sequenced, and the chains remained unpaired. Findings of the study overall: Sequences matched to VDJdb favored anti-spike CD8 responses, while private and CD4 specificities were missed.

The library protocol tagged individual cDNA molecules with unique molecular identifiers. One entry per CDR3 protein results from TCRdb running MiXCR on the 5' RACE reads. Among approximately 67,000 distinct CDR3 sequences listed, approximately 9.1% were seen once. The receptor comes from an adult who was a healthcare worker with PCR-confirmed SARS-CoV-2 infection or an uninfected control (not recorded which). The source material was whole blood.

DNA of the CDR3: TGCGCCAGCAGCCAAGACACCCAGGGTAACTATGGCTACACCTTC. Protein: CASSQDTQGNYGYTF. The rearrangement uses TRBV4-1 and TRBJ1-2, with a possible D match to TRBD1 (5 bases). The germline CDR1 and CDR2 sequences are MGHRA and YSYEKL. This CDR3 has 15 amino acids. V was trimmed by 0 bases and J by 1 base, leaving 9 bases between them.